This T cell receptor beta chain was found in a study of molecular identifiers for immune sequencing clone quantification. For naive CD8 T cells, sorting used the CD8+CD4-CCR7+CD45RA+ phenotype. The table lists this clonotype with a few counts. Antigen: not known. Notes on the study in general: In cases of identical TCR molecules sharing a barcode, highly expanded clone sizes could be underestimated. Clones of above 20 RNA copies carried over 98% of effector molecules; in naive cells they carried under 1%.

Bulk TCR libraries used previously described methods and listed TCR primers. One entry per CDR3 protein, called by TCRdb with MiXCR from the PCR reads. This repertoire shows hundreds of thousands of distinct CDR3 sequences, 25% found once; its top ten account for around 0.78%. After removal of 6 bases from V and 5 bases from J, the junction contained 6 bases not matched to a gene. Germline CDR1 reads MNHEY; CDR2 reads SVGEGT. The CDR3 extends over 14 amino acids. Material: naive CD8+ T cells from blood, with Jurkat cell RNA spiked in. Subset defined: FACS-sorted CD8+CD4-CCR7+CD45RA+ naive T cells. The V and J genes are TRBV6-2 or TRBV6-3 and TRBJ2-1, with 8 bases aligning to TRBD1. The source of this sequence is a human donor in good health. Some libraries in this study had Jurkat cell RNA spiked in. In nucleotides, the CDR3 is TGTGCCAGCAGCCCAGGGGGCCCTCACAATGAGCAGTTCTTC. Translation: CASSPGGPHNEQFF.